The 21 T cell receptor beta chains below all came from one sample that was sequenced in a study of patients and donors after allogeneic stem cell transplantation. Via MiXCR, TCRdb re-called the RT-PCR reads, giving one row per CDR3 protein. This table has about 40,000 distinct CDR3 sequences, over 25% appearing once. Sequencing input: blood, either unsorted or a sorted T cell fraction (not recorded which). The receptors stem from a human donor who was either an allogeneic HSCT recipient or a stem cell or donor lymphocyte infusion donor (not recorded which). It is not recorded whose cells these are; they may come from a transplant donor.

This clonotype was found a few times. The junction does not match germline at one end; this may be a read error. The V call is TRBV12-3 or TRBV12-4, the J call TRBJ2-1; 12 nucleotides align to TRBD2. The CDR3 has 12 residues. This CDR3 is CASSLSSGRAVF. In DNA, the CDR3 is TGTGCCAGCAGTCTCTCTAGCGGGAGGGCTGTCTTC.

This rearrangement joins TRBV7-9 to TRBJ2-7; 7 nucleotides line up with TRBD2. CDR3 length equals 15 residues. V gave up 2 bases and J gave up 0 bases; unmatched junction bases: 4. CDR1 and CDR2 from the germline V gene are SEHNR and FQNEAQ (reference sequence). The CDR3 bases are TGTGCCAGCAGCTTAACAAGACTAGCCTCCTACGAGCAGTACTTC. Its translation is CASSLTRLASYEQYF.

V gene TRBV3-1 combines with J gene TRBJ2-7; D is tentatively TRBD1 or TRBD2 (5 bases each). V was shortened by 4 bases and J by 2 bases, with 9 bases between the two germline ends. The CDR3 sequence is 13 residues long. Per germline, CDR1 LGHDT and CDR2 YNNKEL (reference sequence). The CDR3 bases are TGTGCCAGCAGCCGGGACGGGACCTACGAGCAGTACTTC. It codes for CASSRDGTYEQYF.

The CDR3, as DNA: TGCGCCAGCAGCTCCTACGGCAGCACAGATACGCAGTATTTT. Translated: CASSSYGSTDTQYF. The chain joins TRBV5-1 to TRBJ2-3; D call uncertain. V lost 3 bases, J lost 0 bases, and 8 bases lay in between. The germline V gene encodes CDR1 SGHRS and CDR2 YFSETQ. The CDR3 is made up of 14 amino acids.

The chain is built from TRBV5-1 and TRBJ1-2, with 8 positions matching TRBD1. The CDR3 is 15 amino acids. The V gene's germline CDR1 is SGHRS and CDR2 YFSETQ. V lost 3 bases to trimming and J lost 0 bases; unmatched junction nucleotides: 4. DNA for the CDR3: TGCGCCAGCAGCTGGGGACAGGCCACTAACTATGGCTACACCTTC. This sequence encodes CASSWGQATNYGYTF.

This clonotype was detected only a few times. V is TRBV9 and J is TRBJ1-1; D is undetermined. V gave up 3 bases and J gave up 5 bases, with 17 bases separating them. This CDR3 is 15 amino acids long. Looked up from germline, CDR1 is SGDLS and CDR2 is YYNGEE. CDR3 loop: CASSAYVMGGTEAFF. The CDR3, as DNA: TGTGCCAGCAGCGCTTACGTTATGGGAGGGACTGAAGCTTTCTTT.

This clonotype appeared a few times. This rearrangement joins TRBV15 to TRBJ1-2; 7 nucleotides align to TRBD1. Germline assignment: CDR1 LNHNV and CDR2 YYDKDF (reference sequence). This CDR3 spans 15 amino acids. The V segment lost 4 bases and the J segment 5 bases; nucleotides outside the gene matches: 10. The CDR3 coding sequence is TGTGCCACCAGCAATGTGGCAGGGGGATCATATGGCTACACCTTC. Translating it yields CATSNVAGGSYGYTF.

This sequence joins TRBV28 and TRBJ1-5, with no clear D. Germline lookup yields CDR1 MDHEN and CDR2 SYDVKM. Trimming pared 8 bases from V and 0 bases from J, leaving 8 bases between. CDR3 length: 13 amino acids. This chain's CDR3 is CASLALSNQPQHF. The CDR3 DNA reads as TGTGCCAGCTTAGCCCTTAGCAATCAGCCCCAGCATTTT.

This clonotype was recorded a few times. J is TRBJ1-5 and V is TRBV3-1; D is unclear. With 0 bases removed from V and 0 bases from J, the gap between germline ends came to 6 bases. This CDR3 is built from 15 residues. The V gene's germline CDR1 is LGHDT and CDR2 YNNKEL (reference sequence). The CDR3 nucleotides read TGTGCCAGCAGCCAAGAATCCGGTAGCAATCAGCCCCAGCATTTT. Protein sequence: CASSQESGSNQPQHF.

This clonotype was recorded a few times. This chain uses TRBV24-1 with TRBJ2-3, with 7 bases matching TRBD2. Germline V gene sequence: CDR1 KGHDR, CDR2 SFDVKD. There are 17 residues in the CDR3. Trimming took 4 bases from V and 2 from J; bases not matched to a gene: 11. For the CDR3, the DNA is TGTGCCACCAGTGAACTCCCCCGTGCGGGAGACACAGATACGCAGTATTTT. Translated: CATSELPRAGDTDTQYF.

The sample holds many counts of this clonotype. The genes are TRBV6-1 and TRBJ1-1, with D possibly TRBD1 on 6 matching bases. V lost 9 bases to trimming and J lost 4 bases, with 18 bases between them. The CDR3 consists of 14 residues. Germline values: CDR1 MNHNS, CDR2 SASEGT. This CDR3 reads CASLIQSRGTEAFF. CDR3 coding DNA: TGTGCCAGTTTAATCCAGTCCAGGGGCACTGAAGCTTTCTTT.

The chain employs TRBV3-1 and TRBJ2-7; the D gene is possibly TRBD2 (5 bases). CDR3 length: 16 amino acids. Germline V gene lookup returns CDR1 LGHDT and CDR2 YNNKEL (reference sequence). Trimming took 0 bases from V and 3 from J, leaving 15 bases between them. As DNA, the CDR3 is TGTGCCAGCAGCCAAGAAGGCGGGCATGCCCGCTACGAGCAGTACTTC. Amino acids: CASSQEGGHARYEQYF.

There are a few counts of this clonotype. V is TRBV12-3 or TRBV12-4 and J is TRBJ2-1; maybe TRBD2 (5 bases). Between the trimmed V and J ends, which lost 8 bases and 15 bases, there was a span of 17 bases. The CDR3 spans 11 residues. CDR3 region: CASLRGLTTFF. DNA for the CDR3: TGTGCCAGCCTCCGGGGTCTTACGACGTTCTTC.

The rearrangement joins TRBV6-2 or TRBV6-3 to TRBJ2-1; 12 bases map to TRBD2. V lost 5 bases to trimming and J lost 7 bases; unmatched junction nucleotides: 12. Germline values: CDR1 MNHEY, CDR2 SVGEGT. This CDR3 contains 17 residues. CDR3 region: CASSLSLAGGLKNEQFF. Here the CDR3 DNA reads TGTGCCAGCAGTCTTTCACTAGCGGGAGGTCTGAAGAATGAGCAGTTCTTC.

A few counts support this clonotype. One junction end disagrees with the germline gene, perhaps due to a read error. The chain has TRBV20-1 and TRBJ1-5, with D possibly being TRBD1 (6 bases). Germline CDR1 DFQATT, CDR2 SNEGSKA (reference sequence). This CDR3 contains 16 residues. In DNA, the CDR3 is TGCAGTGCCAGAGATGGAGGGGGGTATAGCAATCAGCCCCAGCATTTT. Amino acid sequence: CSARDGGGYSNQPQHF.

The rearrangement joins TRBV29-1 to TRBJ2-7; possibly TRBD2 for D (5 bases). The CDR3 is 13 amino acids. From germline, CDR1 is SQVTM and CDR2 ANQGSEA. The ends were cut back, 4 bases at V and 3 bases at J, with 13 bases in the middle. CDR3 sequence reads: CSVGGRPGYEQYF. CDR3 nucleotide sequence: TGCAGCGTTGGAGGGCGGCCGGGCTACGAGCAGTACTTC.

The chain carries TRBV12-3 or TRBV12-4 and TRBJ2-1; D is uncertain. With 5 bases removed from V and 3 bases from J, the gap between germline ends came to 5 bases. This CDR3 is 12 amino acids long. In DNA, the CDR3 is TGTGCCAGCAGTACGGGCTACAATGAGCAGTTCTTC. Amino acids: CASSTGYNEQFF.

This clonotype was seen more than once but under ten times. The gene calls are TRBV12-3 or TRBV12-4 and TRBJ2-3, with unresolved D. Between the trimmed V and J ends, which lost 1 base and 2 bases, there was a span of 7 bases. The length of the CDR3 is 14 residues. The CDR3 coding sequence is TGTGCCAGCAGTTTAGGGGCCTACACAGATACGCAGTATTTT. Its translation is CASSLGAYTDTQYF.

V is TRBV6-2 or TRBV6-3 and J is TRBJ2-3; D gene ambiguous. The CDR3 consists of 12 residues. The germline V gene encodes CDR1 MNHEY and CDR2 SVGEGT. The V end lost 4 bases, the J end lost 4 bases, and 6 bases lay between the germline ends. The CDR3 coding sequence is TGTGCCAGCAGTTGGTATCCAGATACGCAGTATTTT. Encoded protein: CASSWYPDTQYF.

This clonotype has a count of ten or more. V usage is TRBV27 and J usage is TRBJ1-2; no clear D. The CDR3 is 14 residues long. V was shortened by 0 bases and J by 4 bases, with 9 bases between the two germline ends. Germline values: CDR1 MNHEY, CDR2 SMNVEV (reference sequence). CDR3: CASSLSKGGYGYTF. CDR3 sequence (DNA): TGTGCCAGCAGTTTATCTAAGGGTGGCTATGGCTACACCTTC.

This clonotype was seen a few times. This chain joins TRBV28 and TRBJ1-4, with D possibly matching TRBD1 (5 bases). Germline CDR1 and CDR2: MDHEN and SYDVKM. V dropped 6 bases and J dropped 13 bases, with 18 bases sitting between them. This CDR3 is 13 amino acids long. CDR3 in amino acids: CASRPPGTARLFF. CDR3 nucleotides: TGTGCCAGCAGACCCCCCGGGACCGCGCGACTGTTTTTT.